A single sample gave rise to the 15 T cell receptor beta chains below, sequenced in a study of shared clonotypes between healthy human individuals. This table comes from immunoSEQ multiplex PCR, and its TCRdb copy is limited to in-frame clones, with some not included. The top ten clones hold about 9.4% of a sample with fewer than 200,000 clones, 65% to 80% of them seen once. The sequencing sample was made of memory CD4+ T cells sorted from blood. Subset meaning: CD45RA-negative fraction. Receptors were obtained from a man between 25 and 39 years old in good health.

This chain uses TRBV7-2 with TRBJ2-1; 13 bases agree with TRBD2. CDR3 length: 16 amino acids. The V segment lost 5 bases and the J segment 6 bases; nucleotides outside the gene matches: 7. CDR1 and CDR2 from the germline V gene are SGHTA and FQGNSA. The CDR3 here is CASSPPGLAGINEQFF. The CDR3 bases are TGTGCCAGCAGCCCCCCGGGACTAGCGGGAATCAATGAGCAGTTCTTC.

This sequence joins TRBV7-9 and TRBJ2-4; D gene unclear. Germline values: CDR1 SEHNR, CDR2 FQNEAQ (reference sequence). V dropped 0 bases and J dropped 0 bases, with 12 bases sitting between them. The CDR3 runs to 17 residues. CDR3 sequence reads: CASSLAMSGLAKNIQYF. The CDR3 DNA sequence: TGTGCCAGCAGCTTAGCTATGTCAGGCCTAGCCAAAAACATTCAGTACTTC.

The chain carries TRBV10-1 and TRBJ2-7, with D possibly being TRBD2 (5 bases). CDR3 length: 13 residues. Germline V CDR1 and CDR2: WNHNN, SYGVQD (reference sequence). V was cut by 4 bases and J by 5 bases, with 12 bases left in between. The chain's CDR3 is CASSAGSRNEQYF. The CDR3 DNA reads TGCGCCAGCAGTGCGGGGAGTAGGAACGAGCAGTACTTC.

The J gene is TRBJ1-1, the V gene TRBV7-9; D not certain. Germline V gene sequence: CDR1 SEHNR, CDR2 FQNEAQ (reference sequence). The V gene lost 10 bases and the J gene lost 6 bases, with 12 bases spanning the gap. The CDR3 is 11 amino acids. The CDR3 region has the DNA TGTGCCATAACAAGGGTGGCTGAAGCTTTCTTT. Translation gives CAITRVAEAFF.

The chain links TRBV7-9 to TRBJ1-2; a weak D match, TRBD1 (5 bases). Trimming shortened V by 5 bases and J by 6 bases, and 13 bases separated the two germline ends. This CDR3 contains 13 residues. Germline V CDR1 and CDR2: SEHNR, FQNEAQ (reference sequence). The CDR3 reads CASSILEGNGYTF. The CDR3, as DNA: TGTGCCAGCAGCATATTGGAGGGGAATGGCTACACCTTC.

The chain employs TRBV18 and TRBJ2-2; perhaps TRBD2 as D (6 bases). Germline V gene data show CDR1 as KGHSH and CDR2 as LQKENI. V lost 1 base and J 1 base, leaving 16 bases between the germline ends. This CDR3 spans 18 amino acids. The CDR3 loop reads CASSPLREPGLNTGELFF. The CDR3 DNA is TGTGCCAGCTCACCACTAAGGGAACCGGGACTGAACACCGGGGAGCTGTTTTTT.

The chain is built from TRBV18 and TRBJ2-3; 9 nucleotides agree with TRBD1. Germline V gives CDR1 KGHSH, CDR2 LQKENI. The CDR3 has 17 amino acids. The V gene end was trimmed by 7 bases and the J gene end by 1 base; junction bases not matched to a gene: 12. The CDR3 is CASLLGTGSLGTDTQYF. The CDR3 region has the DNA TGTGCCAGCTTACTCGGGACAGGGAGTCTAGGCACAGATACGCAGTATTTT.

The rearrangement uses TRBV11-2 and TRBJ1-5, with a weak D call TRBD1 (6 bases). Germline V gene lookup returns CDR1 SGHAT and CDR2 FQNNGV. V lost 5 bases and J lost 4, with 9 bases in between. CDR3 length: 13 residues. The CDR3 spells CASSSDRNQPQHF. Written as DNA, the CDR3 is TGTGCCAGCAGCAGTGACAGGAATCAGCCCCAGCATTTT. Full variable domain (missing parts from reference TRBV11-2 and TRBJ1-5): EAGVAQSPRYKIIEKRQSVAFWCNPISGHATLYWYQQILGQGPKLLIQFQNNGVVDDSQLPKDRFSAERLKGVDSTLKIQPAKLEDSAVYLCASSSDRNQPQHFGDGTRLSIL.

The rearrangement links TRBV28 to TRBJ1-5, with TRBD1 matching 11 bases. The germline V gene encodes CDR1 MDHEN and CDR2 SYDVKM. This CDR3 comprises 15 residues. V dropped 5 bases and J dropped 4; count of bases not matched to a gene: 4. The CDR3 DNA sequence: TGTGCCAGCAGTAAACGGGACAGGGGGAATCAGCCCCAGCATTTT. Protein: CASSKRDRGNQPQHF.

This clone was counted between two and nine times. The chain recombines TRBV10-2 with TRBJ2-3, with 9 bases matching TRBD1. CDR1 WSHSY and CDR2 SAAADI come from the germline V gene. The CDR3 consists of 15 residues. V lost 10 bases, J lost 2 bases, and 10 bases stayed unmatched. The CDR3 loop reads CATWGQGIVTDTQYF. The CDR3 DNA is TGCGCCACCTGGGGACAGGGTATTGTCACAGATACGCAGTATTTT.

This chain connects TRBV4-1 to TRBJ1-3; D is undetermined. The germline gives CDR1 MGHRA, CDR2 YSYEKL. CDR3 length: 16 residues. V was clipped by 1 base and J by 2 bases, with 12 bases between them. CDR3: CASSQGRYSPGNTIYF. As DNA, the CDR3 is TGCGCCAGCAGCCAAGGACGATACAGTCCTGGAAACACCATATATTTT.

The chain is built from TRBV19 and TRBJ1-1; a possible D gene is TRBD1 (5 bases). Trimming took off 7 bases at V and 3 bases at J, with 15 bases between the two ends. The germline CDR1 and CDR2 sequences are LNHDA and SQIVND (reference sequence). The CDR3 loop spans 14 amino acids. The DNA for the CDR3 is TGTGCCAGTAACACGGGACTTGAGTACACTGAAGCTTTCTTT. Translating it yields CASNTGLEYTEAFF.

This chain joins TRBV9 and TRBJ2-3; 7 positions match TRBD2. With V trimmed by 4 bases and J by 0 bases, 11 bases remained unmatched. The CDR3 extends over 17 amino acids. CDR1 is SGDLS, CDR2 YYNGEE, per germline. CDR3 loop: CASSSPRGITSTDTQYF. The CDR3, as DNA: TGTGCCAGCAGCTCCCCGCGGGGGATTACTAGCACAGATACGCAGTATTTT.

The gene calls are TRBV27 and TRBJ2-7; TRBD2 matches 7 bases. In germline, CDR1 is MNHEY, CDR2 SMNVEV (reference sequence). J gave up 4 bases and V 7 bases, and 13 bases lay outside the gene matches. CDR3 size: 15 residues. CDR3 loop: CASNFRLAGKYEQYF. DNA for the CDR3: TGTGCCAGCAATTTTAGACTAGCCGGAAAATACGAGCAGTACTTC.

The CDR3 region is CASSFGLASDTQYF. The CDR3 bases are TGTGCCAGCAGCTTTGGACTAGCTTCGGATACGCAGTATTTT. The chain recombines TRBV7-2 with TRBJ2-3; 8 bases agree with TRBD2. With 3 bases clipped from V and 6 bases from J, the junction kept 5 bases outside the gene matches. Germline lookup yields CDR1 SGHTA and CDR2 FQGNSA. The CDR3 length is 14 residues.